Each of the 14 T cell receptor beta chains below was sequenced from the same sample in a study of blood T cell repertoires in COVID-19. Assay: immunoSEQ multiplex PCR; the TCRdb copy retains only in-frame clones and omits some. Counted here are about 55,000 clones, just under 85% occurring once; the ten biggest clones make up 14% to 15%. Sequenced sample: peripheral blood. All receptors come from a human donor in a cohort sampled during active COVID-19.

The V call is TRBV24-1, the J call TRBJ2-3; D call uncertain. The CDR3 length is 12 residues. Germline V CDR1 and CDR2: KGHDR, SFDVKD. Trimming shortened V by 6 bases and J by 6 bases, and 9 bases separated the two germline ends. The CDR3 sequence: CATSFSVDTQYF. In nucleotides, the CDR3 is TGTGCCACCAGTTTTTCGGTGGATACGCAGTATTTT.

V gene TRBV7-9 combines with J gene TRBJ1-1, with D possibly matching TRBD1 (5 bases). Deletions cut 5 bases from V and 1 base from J, with 14 bases between. This CDR3 is 15 amino acids long. CDR1 and CDR2 from the germline V gene are SEHNR and FQNEAQ (reference sequence). The CDR3 DNA follows: TGTGCCAGCAGCAAAAGGGACTCCCCGAACACTGAAGCTTTCTTT. This gives the protein CASSKRDSPNTEAFF.

This clone came up once. The chain joins TRBV3-1 (or the pseudogene TRBV3-2) to TRBJ2-7; D uncertain. Germline V lookup: CDR1 LGHDT, CDR2 YNNKEL (reference sequence). Trimming stripped 0 bases from V and 5 bases from J, with 11 bases between. The CDR3 spans 14 residues. CDR3 sequence (DNA): TGTGCCAGCAGCCAAGATTTACCGGTCCACGAGCAGTACTTC. This encodes CASSQDLPVHEQYF.

This clone occurred a few times. This sequence joins TRBV7-2 and TRBJ1-1, with D tentatively TRBD1 (5 bases). Germline lookup yields CDR1 SGHTA and CDR2 FQGNSA. V lost 1 base and J 4 bases, leaving 16 bases between the germline ends. The CDR3 totals 16 residues. CDR3 protein: CASSLVAGRYGTEAFF. CDR3 nucleotide sequence: TGTGCCAGCAGCTTAGTGGCAGGGCGGTACGGCACTGAAGCTTTCTTT.

The V call is TRBV10-1, the J call TRBJ2-7; D may be TRBD2 (6 bases). CDR1 is WNHNN and CDR2 is SYGVQD in the germline V gene (reference sequence). V lost 11 bases, J lost 3 bases, and 26 bases lay in between. The CDR3 runs to 16 residues. This CDR3 is CAHKPPRDSPSYEQYF. CDR3 sequence (DNA): TGCGCCCACAAACCCCCCAGGGACTCACCCAGCTACGAGCAGTACTTC.

This rearrangement joins TRBV29-1 to TRBJ1-3; tentatively, D is TRBD1 (5 bases). V lost 4 bases and J 0 bases, leaving 10 bases between the germline ends. Germline lookup yields CDR1 SQVTM and CDR2 ANQGSEA. The CDR3 length is 14 residues. DNA for the CDR3: TGCAGCGTTGTCACAGGTGACTCTGGAAACACCATATATTTT. Residues: CSVVTGDSGNTIYF.

This clone has a handful of counts. This chain links TRBV10-3 with TRBJ2-2; D might be TRBD1 (6 bases). Germline-derived CDR1 and CDR2 are ENHRY and SYGVKD. CDR3 size: 15 residues. Trimming stripped 3 bases from V and 3 bases from J, with 11 bases between. CDR3 loop: CAISDPQGYTGELFF. The CDR3 DNA reads TGTGCCATCAGTGACCCGCAGGGGTACACCGGGGAGCTGTTTTTT.

The CDR3 here is CASSQDLRDTLDSPLHF. CDR3 sequence (DNA): TGTGCCAGCAGCCAAGATCTCCGGGACACCCTGGATTCACCCCTCCACTTT. This rearrangement joins TRBV4-2 to TRBJ1-6; D possibly corresponds to TRBD1 (6 bases). Trimming left V 0 bases short and J 8 bases short, with 17 bases between. CDR3 length: 17 amino acids. The germline V gene encodes CDR1 LGHNA and CDR2 YNFKEQ.

The sample holds one count of this clone. The rearrangement joins TRBV3-1 (or the pseudogene TRBV3-2) to TRBJ1-1; D unresolved. V shed 4 bases and J shed 1 base, with 13 bases lying between them. The CDR3 extends over 15 amino acids. Germline V gene lookup returns CDR1 LGHDT and CDR2 YNNKEL (reference sequence). The CDR3 spells CASSLYQVRNTEAFF. Written as DNA, the CDR3 is TGTGCCAGCAGCCTCTATCAGGTGAGGAACACTGAAGCTTTCTTT.

The gene calls are TRBV28 and TRBJ2-1; tentative D call: TRBD2 (8 bases). The length of the CDR3 is 18 residues. Germline CDR1 reads MDHEN; CDR2 reads SYDVKM. Trimming removed 5 bases from V and 2 bases from J, with 22 bases in between. CDR3 nucleotide sequence: TGTGCCAGCAGTGTACAGGGGTTGGGCGGGGGGACCTACAATGAGCAGTTCTTC. Amino acids: CASSVQGLGGGTYNEQFF.

The chain has TRBV5-1 and TRBJ1-3; D remains ambiguous. Trimming shortened V by 0 bases and J by 5 bases, and 6 bases separated the two germline ends. The CDR3 contains 13 residues. Germline V gives CDR1 SGHRS, CDR2 YFSETQ. The CDR3 sequence is CASSLDTRNTIYF. For the CDR3, the DNA is TGCGCCAGCAGCTTGGACACCCGAAACACCATATATTTT.

The V and J genes are TRBV29-1 and TRBJ2-7, with TRBD1 as a possible D gene (6 bases). The CDR3 has 14 residues. V lost 6 bases and J lost 3, with 18 bases in between. The germline CDR1 and CDR2 sequences are SQVTM and ANQGSEA. CDR3 amino acids: CSVGLDSRGYEQYF. The DNA of the CDR3 is TGCAGCGTCGGTCTGGACAGTCGCGGCTACGAGCAGTACTTC.

The V and J genes are TRBV6-9 and TRBJ2-2; 7 nucleotides align to TRBD1. Trimming cost V 2 bases and J 6 bases; bases outside gene matches: 9. The CDR3 length is 16 residues. Germline CDR1 and CDR2: MNHGY and SVAAGI. The CDR3 spells CASSYRTGSGAGELFF. In DNA form, the CDR3 reads TGTGCCAGCAGTTATCGGACAGGATCGGGCGCCGGGGAGCTGTTTTTT.

The DNA for the CDR3 is TGTGCCAGCAGCCAAGGCCTAGCGGGGTACGAGCAGTACTTC. Amino acid sequence: CASSQGLAGYEQYF. V and J are TRBV3-1 (or the pseudogene TRBV3-2) and TRBJ2-7; 9 positions agree with TRBD2. Per the germline V gene, CDR1 is LGHDT and CDR2 is YNNKEL (reference sequence). The CDR3 has 14 amino acids. Trimming at V came to 1 base and at J to 4 bases, leaving 2 bases not matched to a gene.